A selection of T cell receptor beta chains follows, all from one sample in a study of graft-versus-host responses after intestinal transplantation. The data were produced by immunoSEQ multiplex PCR, yet TCRdb's version contains in-frame clones alone and is incomplete. The repertoire holds about 120,000 clones, with approximately 92% as singletons. Their antigens remain unidentified. The sequences come from unstimulated CD4+ T cells sorted from spleen or lymph node cells, collected before intestinal transplant. The receptor set was obtained from a human donor who received an intestinal transplant. Both conserved end residues are part of each CDR3. The order of the fields is D gene, clone size, CDR3 length, J gene, V gene, CDR3 DNA, CDR3 protein. D genes are given only for firm matches. The size of a clone is reported for some rows only, either as once, few or many, or as a class for expanded clones.

TRBD1 NA 16 TRBJ1-5 TRBV28 TGTGCCAGCAGTTTAGAGGGACAGGGGGCTGGACAGCCCCAGCATTTT CASSLEGQGAGQPQHF
TRBD2 once 17 TRBJ2-1 TRBV5-4 TGTGCCAGCAGCTTGTATATAGGCGGGAGGCCTCACAATGAGCAGTTCTTC CASSLYIGGRPHNEQFF
NA NA 14 TRBJ2-7 TRBV6-1 TGTGCCAGCAGTGAAGTTTGGACAGCGGACGAGCAGTACTTC CASSEVWTADEQYF
TRBD2 NA 15 TRBJ2-1 TRBV4-1 TGCGCCAGCAGCCATTCAAGCGGGGGATACAATGAGCAGTTCTTC CASSHSSGGYNEQFF
TRBD2 NA 15 TRBJ2-1 TRBV5-1 TGCGCCAGCAGCTTGGTAACTAGCGGCAACAATGAGCAGTTCTTC CASSLVTSGNNEQFF
TRBD2 NA 17 TRBJ2-3 TRBV9 TGTGCCAGCAGCTCCCGGGGGGAGCGGGAGCTAAGAGATACGCAGTATTTT CASSSRGERELRDTQYF
TRBD2 NA 16 TRBJ2-7 TRBV15 TGTGCCACCAGCAGAGATGGTTTAGCGGGGGGCTACGAGCAGTACTTC CATSRDGLAGGYEQYF
TRBD1 NA 14 TRBJ2-1 TRBV5-1 TGCGCCAGCAGCGGATGGGACAGGGATAATGAGCAGTTCTTC CASSGWDRDNEQFF
NA once 16 TRBJ1-2 TRBV27 TGTGCCAGCAGTTCTCCATCGATTACCCCTGGCGAGGGCTACACCTTC CASSSPSITPGEGYTF
NA NA 16 TRBJ1-3 TRBV2 TGTGCCAGCAGTTTTCAGACAGGCGACTCTGGAAACACCATATATTTT CASSFQTGDSGNTIYF
NA NA 16 TRBJ2-1 TRBV6-1 TGTGCCAGCAGTGGAAATACTTGGTATGGCTACAATGAGCAGTTCTTC CASSGNTWYGYNEQFF
NA NA 14 TRBJ2-3 TRBV7-2 TGTGCCAGCAGCTTAGTCGGGGTTACAGATACGCAGTATTTT CASSLVGVTDTQYF
NA NA 12 TRBJ2-2 TRBV7-3 TGTGCCAGCAGCCTAAGCACCGGGGAGCTGTTTTTT CASSLSTGELFF
NA once 12 TRBJ2-1 TRBV28 TGTGCCAGCAGTTTGGGTAGTTTGCGGCAGTTCTTC CASSLGSLRQFF
NA NA 15 TRBJ2-7 TRBV27 TGTGCCAGCAGGAGCGGAGAGAAACCCTCCGGGGAGCAGTACTTC CASRSGEKPSGEQYF
NA NA 17 TRBJ2-2 TRBV13 TGTGCCAGCACCCCGAGGCTACCCTCGTCCCGAATCGGGGAGCTGTTTTTT CASTPRLPSSRIGELFF
NA NA 11 TRBJ1-2 TRBV20-1 TGCAGTGCTAGTTCGGGGGACGGCTACACCTTC CSASSGDGYTF
NA NA 12 TRBJ1-1 TRBV29-1 TGCAGCGTTCGGGGCAGGTACACTGAAGCTTTCTTT CSVRGRYTEAFF
NA NA 16 TRBJ2-7 TRBV5-1 TGCGCCAGCAGCTTGCTTCAGGGGACGACCGTGGGGGAGCAGTACTTC CASSLLQGTTVGEQYF
NA NA 12 TRBJ1-2 TRBV5-1 TGCGCCAGCAGCTTGATGGACTATGGCTACACCTTC CASSLMDYGYTF
TRBD1 NA 14 TRBJ2-7 TRBV27 TGTGCCAGCAGTCCTCGGACAGGCTCCTACGAGCAGTACTTC CASSPRTGSYEQYF
NA NA 12 TRBJ1-1 TRBV29-1 TGCAGCGTTGTGTCAGAGAGCACTGAAGCTTTCTTT CSVVSESTEAFF
NA few 14 TRBJ1-5 TRBV2 TGTGCCAGCAGTGACGATTGGGGCAATCAGCCCCAGCATTTT CASSDDWGNQPQHF
NA NA 12 TRBJ2-3 TRBV29-1 TGCAGCGTTGTCTACGGCGGAGATACGCAGTATTTT CSVVYGGDTQYF
NA NA 12 TRBJ2-1 TRBV4-1 TGCGCCAGCAGCCAAGATTGGGGAGGGCAGTTCTTC CASSQDWGGQFF
TRBD2 NA 15 TRBJ2-3 TRBV19 TGTGCCAGTAGTATAAGGACTAGCGGGCCAGATACGCAGTATTTT CASSIRTSGPDTQYF
NA NA 15 TRBJ2-7 TRBV6-5 TGTGCCAGCAGTTACTCGACGGTGACAGCCTACGAGCAGTACTTC CASSYSTVTAYEQYF
NA NA 12 TRBJ1-4 TRBV6-1 TGTGCCAGCAGTGAAGCTTGGGGCGCACCGTTTTTT CASSEAWGAPFF
TRBD1 NA 19 TRBJ2-1 TRBV27 TGTGCCAGCAGTTTAGAGAGGGGTTCGACAGGGGGTTCTTACAATGAGCAGTTCTTC CASSLERGSTGGSYNEQFF
TRBD2 NA 13 TRBJ2-7 TRBV19 TGTGCCAGTAATGCGGGAGCGGGCTACGAGCAGTACTTC CASNAGAGYEQYF
NA NA 15 TRBJ2-5 TRBV7-9 TGTGCCAGCAGTCCTGGACAGCTTGGTCAAGAGACCCAGTACTTC CASSPGQLGQETQYF
NA NA 19 TRBJ2-2 TRBV11-2 TGTGCCGTAACGGGGAGGTTTGGGGACCTCCGAGCGAACACCGGGGAGCTGTTTTTT CAVTGRFGDLRANTGELFF
NA NA 11 TRBJ1-4 TRBV30 TGTGCCTGGAGCGCAGACGAAAAACTGTTTTTT CAWSADEKLFF
NA NA 15 TRBJ1-1 TRBV6-6 TGTGCCAGCAGTTACCCCATGGGGAGCAACACTGAAGCTTTCTTT CASSYPMGSNTEAFF
TRBD2 NA 19 TRBJ2-7 TRBV4-2 TGTGCCAGCAGCCGCAAATTGGGAGGCCCCCAGCGGGAGATGAACGAGCAGTACTTC CASSRKLGGPQREMNEQYF
NA NA 16 TRBJ2-7 TRBV28 TGTGCCAGCAGTTTAGGCGGGGCTGGAGGAAATCGGTGGCAGTACTTC CASSLGGAGGNRWQYF
TRBD2 NA 16 TRBJ2-7 TRBV18 TGTGCCAGCTCACCAGGCGGACTAGCGGCCTCCTACGAGCAGTACTTC CASSPGGLAASYEQYF
NA NA 18 TRBJ1-2 TRBV5-1 TGCGCCAGCAGCTTGACCCCGCCTGGAGGGGGGCGAGGCTATGGCTACACCTTC CASSLTPPGGGRGYGYTF
NA NA 18 TRBJ2-5 TRBV14 TGTGCCAGCAGCCGCGGAGGCTATACCGGCCCGCTGAGGGAGACCCAGTACTTC CASSRGGYTGPLRETQYF
NA NA 12 TRBJ1-2 TRBV18 TGTGCCAGCTCACCTCAGGGAAGTGGCTACACCTTC CASSPQGSGYTF
TRBD1 NA 16 TRBJ1-3 TRBV7-2 TGTGCCAGCAGCCTACGGACAGGGGGAATTGGAAACACCATATATTTT CASSLRTGGIGNTIYF
NA NA 17 TRBJ1-5 TRBV4-1 TGCGCCAGCAGCCAAGATGCGGTCCGGGGCCTCAATCAGCCCCAGCATTTT CASSQDAVRGLNQPQHF